This T cell receptor beta chain was identified during a study of T cell responses to AZD1222 COVID-19 vaccine. Study-wide results and limits: Donors were largely white British and mainly female; clonal diversity was possibly underestimated. Only a handful of AZD1222 recipients, several in all, had baseline seropositivity. No repertoire was sampled before or during the peak T cell response, only after it.

Remarks on this clone: Its matching antigen is unknown.

Sequencing used immunoSEQ multiplex PCR; TCRdb keeps in-frame clones, though not all of them. The table lists roughly 58,000 clones, more than 70% of them singletons, with approximately 19% in the top ten. Germline V gene data show CDR1 as LNHDA and CDR2 as SQIVND (reference sequence). The length of the CDR3 is 15 residues. V shed 4 bases and J shed 2 bases, with 13 bases lying between them. The specimen was peripheral blood, collected on day 0 of MenACWY control vaccination. The clonotype comes from an adult in good health. The rearrangement uses TRBV19 and TRBJ2-3; D not certain. DNA of the CDR3: TGTGCCAGTAGTAACACGAACCCACACACAGATACGCAGTATTTT. It specifies CASSNTNPHTDTQYF. The whole variable domain, remainder taken from reference TRBV19 and TRBJ2-3, is DGGITQSPKYLFRKEGQNVTLSCEQNLNHDAMYWYRQDPGQGLRLIYYSQIVNDFQKGDIAEGYSVSREKKESFPLTVTSAQKNPTAFYLCASSNTNPHTDTQYFGPGTRLTVL.